The 29 T cell receptor beta chains below all came from one sample that was sequenced in a study of cytomegalovirus exposure and HLA in healthy donors. The data were produced by immunoSEQ multiplex PCR, yet TCRdb's version contains in-frame clones alone and is incomplete. Of some 250,000 clones in the sample, roughly 88% are singletons; the top ten hold approximately 3.1%. The sample comprised PBMCs. These TCRs come from a woman under 40 in good health and CMV-seronegative.

In DNA, the CDR3 is TGCGCCAGCAGCATCGAAGACAGGCAGCCCCAGCATTTT. Encoded protein: CASSIEDRQPQHF. The rearrangement uses TRBV4-1 and TRBJ1-5; possibly TRBD1 for D (6 bases). This CDR3 has 13 residues. In germline, CDR1 is MGHRA, CDR2 YSYEKL. Trimming pared 5 bases from V and 7 bases from J, leaving 12 bases between.

The chain joins TRBV11-2 to TRBJ2-7; 10 bases line up with TRBD1. V was pared by 5 bases and J by 4 bases, with 2 bases of the junction left unmatched. The germline gives CDR1 SGHAT, CDR2 FQNNGV. The CDR3 spans 13 residues. Written as DNA, the CDR3 is TGTGCCAGCAGCCGGACAGGGGGTTACGAGCAGTACTTC. This codes for CASSRTGGYEQYF. Full variable domain (outside the CDR3, taken from reference TRBV11-2 and TRBJ2-7): EAGVAQSPRYKIIEKRQSVAFWCNPISGHATLYWYQQILGQGPKLLIQFQNNGVVDDSQLPKDRFSAERLKGVDSTLKIQPAKLEDSAVYLCASSRTGGYEQYFGPGTRLTVT.

The rearrangement joins TRBV28 to TRBJ2-7, with D maybe TRBD2 (5 bases). The CDR3 is made up of 13 amino acids. Germline values: CDR1 MDHEN, CDR2 SYDVKM. Deletions cut 3 bases from V and 3 bases from J, with 9 bases between. CDR3 residues: CASSLRVFYEQYF. The DNA of the CDR3 is TGTGCCAGCAGTTTGAGGGTTTTCTACGAGCAGTACTTC.

The V and J genes are TRBV2 and TRBJ1-2; TRBD1 might be the D (6 bases). CDR3 length: 14 residues. Trimming cost V 6 bases and J 10 bases, with 21 bases left between them. The germline V gene encodes CDR1 SNHLY and CDR2 FYNNEI. CDR3 nucleotides: TGTGCCAGCAGGCGAGACACCGCAGGGGACGTCTACACCTTC. It codes for CASRRDTAGDVYTF.

CDR3 in amino acids: CASSLRYEQYF. The CDR3 DNA follows: TGTGCCAGCAGCTTGAGGTACGAGCAGTACTTC. The chain uses TRBV5-5 and TRBJ2-7; D not resolved. The length of the CDR3 is 11 residues. V lost 1 base to trimming and J lost 4 bases, with 3 bases between them. Germline values: CDR1 SGHKS, CDR2 YYEKEE (reference sequence).

The chain joins TRBV28 to TRBJ2-1, with 12 bases aligning to TRBD2. Per the germline V gene, CDR1 is MDHEN and CDR2 is SYDVKM. Trimming took 3 bases from V and 5 from J; bases not matched to a gene: 2. The CDR3 covers 15 residues. Written as DNA, the CDR3 is TGTGCCAGCAGTTTCCGACTAGCGGGAGACAATGAGCAGTTCTTC. Translating gives CASSFRLAGDNEQFF.

This chain links TRBV4-3 with TRBJ2-7, with TRBD1 matching over 7 bases. The V and J ends lost 4 bases and 0 bases, in that order; junction bases with no gene match: 6. Germline V lookup: CDR1 LGHNA, CDR2 YSLEER. This CDR3 spans 15 amino acids. CDR3 coding DNA: TGCGCCAGCAGCCGCAAACGACAGGGCTCCTACGAGCAGTACTTC. It encodes CASSRKRQGSYEQYF.

The chain carries TRBV19 and TRBJ2-3; TRBD2 agrees at 12 bases. From germline, CDR1 is LNHDA and CDR2 SQIVND (reference sequence). Trimming removed 0 bases from V and 3 bases from J; junction bases left unmatched: 7. This CDR3 has 18 residues. The CDR3 loop is CASSIDLTSGRFTDTQYF. The CDR3 coding sequence is TGTGCCAGTAGTATAGACTTAACTAGCGGGAGGTTTACAGATACGCAGTATTTT.

Only a few counts were recorded for this clone. The chain carries TRBV13 and TRBJ2-7; a weak D match, TRBD2 (7 bases). V lost 4 bases, J lost 2 bases, and 15 bases lay in between. The germline gives CDR1 PRHDT, CDR2 FYEKMQ (reference sequence). The CDR3 covers 15 residues. CDR3 nucleotide sequence: TGTGCCAGCAGCTCCCACTGGCGGGGGCCCTACGAGCAGTACTTC. The encoded protein is CASSSHWRGPYEQYF.

The V and J genes are TRBV10-1 and TRBJ2-2; the match to TRBD2 covers 10 bases. With 6 bases clipped from V and 2 bases from J, the junction kept 6 bases outside the gene matches. The CDR3 covers 16 residues. CDR1 is WNHNN, CDR2 SYGVQD, per germline (reference sequence). Here the CDR3 DNA reads TGCGCCAGCAGAGTAACTAGCGGGATCAACACCGGGGAGCTGTTTTTT. This encodes CASRVTSGINTGELFF.

This clone occurred a few times. The V gene is TRBV4-1, the J gene TRBJ2-7, with D tentatively TRBD1 (5 bases). This CDR3 is 15 amino acids long. From germline, CDR1 is MGHRA and CDR2 YSYEKL. V was cut by 3 bases and J by 2 bases, with 14 bases left in between. CDR3 nucleotides: TGCGCCAGCAGCCAGGTCGGTGGGGCGACCTACGAGCAGTACTTC. Its protein is CASSQVGGATYEQYF.

The chain employs TRBV19 and TRBJ2-1; 9 nucleotides agree with TRBD2. There are 16 residues in the CDR3. With V trimmed by 5 bases and J by 2 bases, 7 bases remained unmatched. CDR1 is LNHDA and CDR2 is SQIVND in the germline V gene (reference sequence). CDR3 sequence (DNA): TGTGCCAGTAGTCAACTAGCGGGTGTGACCTACAATGAGCAGTTCTTC. Protein: CASSQLAGVTYNEQFF. The full variable domain, in which reference TRBV19 and TRBJ2-1 provide the parts outside the CDR3, is DGGITQSPKYLFRKEGQNVTLSCEQNLNHDAMYWYRQDPGQGLRLIYYSQIVNDFQKGDIAEGYSVSREKKESFPLTVTSAQKNPTAFYLCASSQLAGVTYNEQFFGPGTRLTVL.

V gene TRBV2 combines with J gene TRBJ2-5; TRBD2 might be the D (6 bases). The CDR3 loop spans 15 amino acids. Looked up from germline, CDR1 is SNHLY and CDR2 is FYNNEI. The ends were cut back, 6 bases at V and 2 bases at J, with 16 bases in the middle. CDR3 in amino acids: CASSALGGFQETQYF. The CDR3 DNA sequence: TGTGCCAGCAGCGCTCTCGGAGGGTTTCAAGAGACCCAGTACTTC.

This chain uses TRBV7-8 with TRBJ2-6; possible D gene TRBD2, 6 bases. Trimming left V 4 bases short and J 0 bases short, with 13 bases between. The CDR3 sequence is 17 residues long. Looked up from germline, CDR1 is SGHVS and CDR2 is FQNEAQ. CDR3 loop: CASSSNVGGSGANVLTF. The CDR3 coding sequence is TGTGCCAGCAGCTCGAACGTCGGGGGCTCTGGGGCCAACGTCCTGACTTTC.

V and J are TRBV6-5 and TRBJ2-1; the D gene is possibly TRBD1 (7 bases). This CDR3 region has 12 residues. Germline CDR1 reads MNHEY; CDR2 reads SVGAGI. The V and J ends lost 7 bases and 9 bases respectively, with 13 bases between them. CDR3 coding DNA: TGTGCCAGCAAGCCAGGGGGAGGTGAGCAGTTCTTC. It codes for CASKPGGGEQFF.

The rearrangement joins TRBV2 to TRBJ2-3; 7 nucleotides align to TRBD2. With V trimmed by 4 bases and J by 4 bases, 5 bases remained unmatched. The CDR3 extends over 14 amino acids. Germline lookup yields CDR1 SNHLY and CDR2 FYNNEI. CDR3 in DNA: TGTGCCAGCAGTGGGTGGGAGGGCGCAGATACGCAGTATTTT. It encodes CASSGWEGADTQYF.

This clone occurred a few times. The V gene is TRBV7-9, the J gene TRBJ2-5; 8 bases map to TRBD2. Germline V gene data show CDR1 as SEHNR and CDR2 as FQNEAQ (reference sequence). The length of the CDR3 is 16 residues. Trimming removed 1 base from V and 5 bases from J; junction bases left unmatched: 9. The CDR3, as DNA: TGTGCCAGCAGCTTAGGAGGGCTAGCGGGTTGGGAGACCCAGTACTTC. It translates to CASSLGGLAGWETQYF.

The genes are TRBV19 and TRBJ2-7, with 7 positions matching TRBD1. The CDR3 length is 14 residues. V shed 4 bases, J shed 6 bases, and the junction held 9 bases outside the gene matches. The germline gives CDR1 LNHDA, CDR2 SQIVND (reference sequence). This CDR3 reads CASSTYRGFFEQYF. The DNA for the CDR3 is TGTGCCAGTAGTACCTACAGGGGTTTCTTCGAGCAGTACTTC.

The genes are TRBV19 and TRBJ2-5, with a possible D match to TRBD2 (6 bases). The CDR3 is made up of 13 amino acids. Germline V CDR1 and CDR2: LNHDA, SQIVND (reference sequence). V lost 4 bases, J lost 5 bases, and 11 bases lay in between. As DNA, the CDR3 is TGTGCCAGTAGTAACGGGAGAAGGGAGACCCAGTACTTC. Protein sequence: CASSNGRRETQYF.

The chain combines TRBV28 with TRBJ2-1; 10 bases are shared with TRBD2. The CDR3 extends over 17 amino acids. Germline values: CDR1 MDHEN, CDR2 SYDVKM. V trimming: 4 bases; J trimming: 2 bases; junction bases outside the gene matches: 8. The CDR3 DNA sequence: TGTGCCAGCAGTTCACCCCGAGCGGGAGGGACCTACAATGAGCAGTTCTTC. Translation: CASSSPRAGGTYNEQFF.

The CDR3 spells CASRSGGDSFYEQYF. The CDR3 region has the DNA TGTGCCAGCAGATCAGGGGGGGACAGTTTCTACGAGCAGTACTTC. The chain recombines TRBV7-8 with TRBJ2-7; perhaps D is TRBD1 or TRBD2 (7 bases each). Germline V gene sequence: CDR1 SGHVS, CDR2 FQNEAQ. The CDR3 covers 15 residues. The V end lost 6 bases, the J end lost 3 bases, and 18 bases lay between the germline ends.

The chain joins TRBV5-1 to TRBJ2-1; TRBD1 might be the D (5 bases). Trimming stripped 1 base from V and 8 bases from J, with 10 bases between. Germline V gives CDR1 SGHRS, CDR2 YFSETQ. This CDR3 spans 13 amino acids. CDR3 bases: TGCGCCAGCAGCTTGATCTACAGGTATGAGCAGTTCTTC. This sequence encodes CASSLIYRYEQFF. The variable domain in full, with the rest retrieved from reference TRBV5-1 and TRBJ2-1, is KAGVTQTPRYLIKTRGQQVTLSCSPISGHRSVSWYQQTPGQGLQFLFEYFSETQRNKGNFPGRFSGRQFSNSRSEMNVSTLELGDSALYLCASSLIYRYEQFFGPGTRLTVL.

This clone was observed a few times. The chain carries TRBV7-9 and TRBJ2-3, with a tentative D call TRBD2 (5 bases). Germline loops: CDR1 SEHNR, CDR2 FQNEAQ (reference sequence). V lost 6 bases, J lost 5 bases, and 9 bases lay in between. The CDR3 spans 12 residues. For the CDR3, the DNA is TGTGCCAGCAGACCCGGAGGAGATACGCAGTATTTT. It yields the protein CASRPGGDTQYF.

This clone was observed a single time. The chain is built from TRBV7-2 and TRBJ2-7, with 10 positions matching TRBD1. The germline V gene has CDR1 SGHTA and CDR2 FQGNSA. V dropped 5 bases and J dropped 2; count of bases not matched to a gene: 3. The CDR3 extends over 14 amino acids. The CDR3 loop is CASSPGTGAYEQYF. The CDR3, as DNA: TGTGCCAGCAGCCCCGGGACAGGGGCCTACGAGCAGTACTTC. The entire variable domain, with the rest obtained from reference TRBV7-2 and TRBJ2-7, is as follows: GAGVSQSPSNKVTEKGKDVELRCDPISGHTALYWYRQSLGQGLEFLIYFQGNSAPDKSGLPSDRFSAERTGGSVSTLTIQRTQQEDSAVYLCASSPGTGAYEQYFGPGTRLTVT.

The rearrangement links TRBV10-1 to TRBJ2-4; a weak D match, TRBD1 (5 bases). Germline assignment: CDR1 WNHNN and CDR2 SYGVQD (reference sequence). The CDR3 is 24 residues long. The V end lost 0 bases, the J end lost 0 bases, and 33 bases lay between the germline ends. CDR3 nucleotides: TGCGCCAGCAGTGAGTCTGATACGGAAGGGGCGAAAACCATTCACCTCTTAGCCAAAAACATTCAGTACTTC. The encoded protein is CASSESDTEGAKTIHLLAKNIQYF.

The chain carries TRBV19 and TRBJ2-7; 7 nucleotides match TRBD1. The germline CDR1 and CDR2 sequences are LNHDA and SQIVND (reference sequence). V was pared by 1 base and J by 0 bases, with 3 bases of the junction left unmatched. This CDR3 contains 15 residues. As DNA, the CDR3 is TGTGCCAGTAGTATAGCAACAGGGGCCTCCTACGAGCAGTACTTC. Amino acid sequence: CASSIATGASYEQYF. Combining the CDR3 with reference TRBV19 and TRBJ2-7 gives the whole variable domain DGGITQSPKYLFRKEGQNVTLSCEQNLNHDAMYWYRQDPGQGLRLIYYSQIVNDFQKGDIAEGYSVSREKKESFPLTVTSAQKNPTAFYLCASSIATGASYEQYFGPGTRLTVT.

This sequence joins TRBV6-5 and TRBJ2-7; D is unresolved. Germline V lookup: CDR1 MNHEY, CDR2 SVGAGI. This CDR3 comprises 15 residues. The V and J ends lost 6 bases and 4 bases respectively, with 19 bases between them. DNA for the CDR3: TGTGCCAGCAGCTCGGGTAGTCCCGCCGGATACGAGCAGTACTTC. Translated, it gives CASSSGSPAGYEQYF.

The chain carries TRBV4-3 and TRBJ2-1; 11 bases fit TRBD2. The CDR3 consists of 18 residues. CDR1 and CDR2 (germline): LGHNA, YSLEER. The junction had 12 bases not matched to a gene; V was cut back by 0 bases and J by 8 bases. The CDR3 DNA reads TGCGCCAGCAGCCAAGAGGCTAGCGGGAGGTGGAAGAGGGATGAGCAGTTCTTC. It yields the protein CASSQEASGRWKRDEQFF.

The chain's CDR3 is CASSWDSQETQYF. For the CDR3, the DNA is TGTGCCAGCAGCTGGGACAGCCAAGAGACCCAGTACTTC. The rearrangement joins TRBV2 to TRBJ2-5, with 7 positions matching TRBD1. Per the germline V gene, CDR1 is SNHLY and CDR2 is FYNNEI. The V gene end was trimmed by 6 bases and the J gene end by 1 base; junction bases not matched to a gene: 2. This CDR3 region has 13 residues.